The rows below give T cell receptor beta chains drawn from one sample of a study of spatial heterogeneity in lung cancer. TCRdb called the 5' RACE reads again in MiXCR, with one record for every CDR3 protein. The sample holds 9,900 or so distinct CDR3 sequences, around 7.3% seen once. Sequences were derived from lung tumor tissue, sampled at surgery. The receptors shown here come from a male donor with early-stage non-small cell lung cancer. Both conserved end residues are part of each CDR3. Fields, in order: CDR3 protein, CDR3 DNA, V gene, clone size, J gene, D gene. A D gene is named only where the DNA matches it firmly. Size values are once, few and many counts, or a class for expanded clones, and some rows have none.

CDR3: CSAIPGGPGDTQYF; DNA: TGCAGTGCTATCCCGGGGGGGCCAGGAGATACGCAGTATTTT; V: TRBV20-1; size: once; J: TRBJ2-3; D: TRBD2
CDR3: CACAEGSTYEQYF; DNA: TGTGCCTGTGCCGAGGGGTCAACCTACGAGCAGTACTTC; V: TRBV30; size: medium-sized; J: TRBJ2-7; D: -
CDR3: CASRDTNTGELFF; DNA: TGTGCCAGCAGGGACACTAACACCGGGGAGCTGTTTTTT; V: TRBV2; size: medium-sized; J: TRBJ2-2; D: -
CDR3: CASSPELAGAAGTGELFF; DNA: TGTGCCAGCTCACCAGAACTAGCGGGAGCGGCGGGCACCGGGGAGCTGTTTTTT; V: TRBV18; size: many; J: TRBJ2-2; D: TRBD2
CDR3: CASSAGLAGRGTDTQYF; DNA: TGTGCCAGCAGCGCGGGACTAGCGGGTCGGGGCACAGATACGCAGTATTTT; V: TRBV6-1; size: many; J: TRBJ2-3; D: TRBD2
CDR3: CASSPSSGETQYF; DNA: TGTGCCAGCTCACCCTCGTCCGGAGAGACCCAGTACTTC; V: TRBV18; size: many; J: TRBJ2-5; D: -
CDR3: CASSTASGPRGAQYF; DNA: TGTGCCAGTAGTACAGCTAGCGGGCCACGGGGGGCCCAGTACTTC; V: TRBV19; size: many; J: TRBJ2-5; D: TRBD2
CDR3: CASSPRRISTDTQYF; DNA: TGTGCCAGCAGCCCCCGACGGATAAGCACAGATACGCAGTATTTT; V: TRBV9; size: many; J: TRBJ2-3; D: -
CDR3: CASSPLFGSEDTQYF; DNA: TGCGCCAGCAGCCCCCTCTTCGGGAGTGAAGATACGCAGTATTTT; V: TRBV5-1; size: few; J: TRBJ2-3; D: -
CDR3: CASSPWTSGRNGETQYF; DNA: TGTGCCAGCAGCCCTTGGACTAGCGGGAGGAACGGAGAGACCCAGTACTTC; V: TRBV7-9; size: many; J: TRBJ2-5; D: TRBD2
CDR3: CASSLEGDYEQYF; DNA: TGTGCCAGCAGTTTGGAAGGCGACTACGAGCAGTACTTC; V: TRBV28; size: many; J: TRBJ2-7; D: -
CDR3: CASGLSILPGTGELFF; DNA: TGTGCCAGCGGCCTAAGTATTCTCCCGGGCACCGGGGAGCTGTTTTTT; V: TRBV6-1; size: medium-sized; J: TRBJ2-2; D: -
CDR3: CASKSSGSAADTQYF; DNA: TGTGCCAGTAAATCTAGCGGGAGTGCGGCAGATACGCAGTATTTT; V: TRBV19; size: -; J: TRBJ2-3; D: TRBD2
CDR3: CSALYSGRYPYEQYF; DNA: TGCAGTGCCCTTTATAGCGGGAGGTACCCCTACGAGCAGTACTTC; V: TRBV20-1; size: large; J: TRBJ2-7; D: TRBD2
CDR3: CASTPTGTGELFF; DNA: TGTGCCAGCACTCCCACAGGGACCGGGGAGCTGTTTTTT; V: TRBV6-2/TRBV6-3; size: few; J: TRBJ2-2; D: -
CDR3: CASSPRASGGIQETQYF; DNA: TGCGCCAGCAGCCCCCGGGCTAGCGGGGGGATACAAGAGACCCAGTACTTC; V: TRBV5-1; size: -; J: TRBJ2-5; D: TRBD2
CDR3: CASSRDGYQETQYF; DNA: TGCGCCAGTTCGAGGGACGGGTATCAAGAGACCCAGTACTTC; V: TRBV5-1; size: many; J: TRBJ2-5; D: -
CDR3: CASSPEEWVITDTQYF; DNA: TGTGCCAGCAGCCCCGAGGAATGGGTTATCACAGATACGCAGTATTTT; V: TRBV3-1; size: many; J: TRBJ2-3; D: -
CDR3: CSARDRRRSTDTQYF; DNA: TGCAGTGCTAGAGATCGTAGGAGATCAACAGATACGCAGTATTTT; V: TRBV20-1; size: -; J: TRBJ2-3; D: -
CDR3: CSASMLGDHEQYF; DNA: TGCAGTGCTAGTATGCTTGGGGACCACGAGCAGTACTTC; V: TRBV20-1; size: once; J: TRBJ2-7; D: -
CDR3: CSAIDSGRKSYEQYF; DNA: TGCAGTGCTATTGATAGCGGGAGGAAGTCCTACGAGCAGTACTTC; V: TRBV20-1; size: many; J: TRBJ2-7; D: TRBD2
CDR3: CASSFTPTGELFF; DNA: TGTGCCAGCAGTTTCACTCCCACCGGGGAGCTGTTTTTT; V: TRBV2; size: many; J: TRBJ2-2; D: -
CDR3: CASSQAHSNQPQHF; DNA: TGTGCCAGCAGTCAGGCGCATAGCAATCAGCCCCAGCATTTT; V: TRBV2; size: many; J: TRBJ1-5; D: -
CDR3: CASSLRGGPGETQYF; DNA: TGTGCCAGCAGCCTCAGGGGAGGTCCTGGGGAGACCCAGTACTTC; V: TRBV11-3; size: few; J: TRBJ2-5; D: -
CDR3: CASSPAARASGYTF; DNA: TGTGCCAGCAGCCCTGCGGCTAGGGCGAGTGGCTACACCTTC; V: TRBV7-2; size: -; J: TRBJ1-2; D: -
CDR3: CASSYPMQGLETQYF; DNA: TGTGCCAGCAGTTACCCCATGCAGGGTTTGGAGACCCAGTACTTC; V: TRBV6-2/TRBV6-3; size: many; J: TRBJ2-5; D: -
CDR3: CASSAASDRVLHF; DNA: TGTGCCAGCAGCGCCGCCTCGGACAGGGTGCTCCACTTT; V: TRBV7-8; size: medium-sized; J: TRBJ1-6; D: TRBD1
CDR3: CASSSNSLFTDTQYF; DNA: TGTGCCAGCAGCTCCAACAGTCTTTTCACAGATACGCAGTATTTT; V: TRBV7-9; size: -; J: TRBJ2-3; D: -
CDR3: CASSPPSRGQNDEQFF; DNA: TGTGCCAGCTCACCACCCTCCAGGGGGCAAAACGATGAGCAGTTCTTC; V: TRBV18; size: few; J: TRBJ2-1; D: TRBD1
CDR3: CASSLAVAGPDTQYF; DNA: TGTGCCAGCAGCTTAGCGGTGGCGGGGCCGGATACGCAGTATTTT; V: TRBV7-9; size: many; J: TRBJ2-3; D: -
CDR3: CASSSEGAGDRVHEQYF; DNA: TGTGCCAGCAGTTCAGAGGGGGCAGGAGATAGGGTCCACGAGCAGTACTTC; V: TRBV2; size: many; J: TRBJ2-7; D: TRBD1
CDR3: CASTNTGSSDTQYF; DNA: TGTGCCAGCACCAATACCGGGAGTTCAGATACGCAGTATTTT; V: TRBV13; size: few; J: TRBJ2-3; D: -
CDR3: CASSLTGQEETQYF; DNA: TGCGCCAGCAGCTTGACAGGACAAGAGGAGACCCAGTACTTC; V: TRBV5-1; size: many; J: TRBJ2-5; D: -
CDR3: CASSSTEKNTEAFF; DNA: TGTGCCAGCAGCTCGACAGAGAAGAACACTGAAGCTTTCTTT; V: TRBV11-1; size: many; J: TRBJ1-1; D: -
CDR3: CASSLSRPSDEQYF; DNA: TGTGCCAGCAGTTTATCCAGGCCTAGCGACGAGCAGTACTTC; V: TRBV28; size: -; J: TRBJ2-7; D: -
CDR3: CASSLAVNSYEQYF; DNA: TGTGCCAGCAGCTTAGCGGTCAACTCCTACGAGCAGTACTTC; V: TRBV7-2; size: few; J: TRBJ2-7; D: -
CDR3: CASSSFSSEQFF; DNA: TGTGCCAGCAGTTCTTTTTCAAGTGAGCAGTTCTTC; V: TRBV6-2/TRBV6-3; size: few; J: TRBJ2-1; D: -
CDR3: CASSNRGKTTGELFF; DNA: TGTGCCAGCTCAAACAGGGGAAAGACCACCGGGGAGCTGTTTTTT; V: TRBV3-1; size: many; J: TRBJ2-2; D: TRBD1
CDR3: CASSNLHSISTDTQYF; DNA: TGTGCCAGCAGCAACTTACATAGCATATCCACAGATACGCAGTATTTT; V: TRBV2; size: -; J: TRBJ2-3; D: -
CDR3: CSVEDSISYNEQFF; DNA: TGCAGCGTTGAAGACTCCATCTCCTACAATGAGCAGTTCTTC; V: TRBV29-1; size: -; J: TRBJ2-1; D: -
CDR3: CASSLELAGEQETQYF; DNA: TGTGCCAGCAGCTTGGAGCTAGCGGGAGAGCAAGAGACCCAGTACTTC; V: TRBV5-4; size: -; J: TRBJ2-5; D: TRBD2
CDR3: CSARDDRRVTYEQYF; DNA: TGCAGTGCTAGGGATGACAGAAGGGTAACCTACGAGCAGTACTTC; V: TRBV20-1; size: many; J: TRBJ2-7; D: -
CDR3: CASSLGFQNSPLHF; DNA: TGTGCCAGCAGCTTAGGGTTCCAGAATTCACCCCTCCACTTT; V: TRBV7-2; size: medium-sized; J: TRBJ1-6; D: -
CDR3: CSASPWRTGGEQYF; DNA: TGCAGTGCTAGCCCATGGAGGACAGGGGGCGAGCAGTACTTC; V: TRBV20-1; size: -; J: TRBJ2-7; D: TRBD1
CDR3: CASSEEGTGQETQYF; DNA: TGTGCCAGCAGTGAAGAGGGGACAGGCCAAGAGACCCAGTACTTC; V: TRBV2; size: few; J: TRBJ2-5; D: TRBD1
CDR3: CSARPGGYGYTF; DNA: TGCAGTGCCCGCCCGGGGGGCTATGGCTACACCTTC; V: TRBV20-1; size: few; J: TRBJ1-2; D: -
CDR3: CATSETGYRGYTF; DNA: TGTGCCACCAGTGAGACAGGGTATCGTGGCTACACCTTC; V: TRBV24-1; size: many; J: TRBJ1-2; D: TRBD1
CDR3: CASSQGGTNQPQHF; DNA: TGTGCCAGCAGCCAGGGGGGAACGAATCAGCCCCAGCATTTT; V: TRBV12-3/TRBV12-4; size: -; J: TRBJ1-5; D: TRBD1
CDR3: CSVAQGGDFGQPQHF; DNA: TGCAGCGTCGCACAAGGGGGGGATTTCGGTCAGCCCCAGCATTTT; V: TRBV29-1; size: few; J: TRBJ1-5; D: -
CDR3: CSAPGRGGVTDTQYF; DNA: TGCAGTGCCCCCGGTCGGGGGGGAGTTACAGATACGCAGTATTTT; V: TRBV20-1; size: -; J: TRBJ2-3; D: TRBD2